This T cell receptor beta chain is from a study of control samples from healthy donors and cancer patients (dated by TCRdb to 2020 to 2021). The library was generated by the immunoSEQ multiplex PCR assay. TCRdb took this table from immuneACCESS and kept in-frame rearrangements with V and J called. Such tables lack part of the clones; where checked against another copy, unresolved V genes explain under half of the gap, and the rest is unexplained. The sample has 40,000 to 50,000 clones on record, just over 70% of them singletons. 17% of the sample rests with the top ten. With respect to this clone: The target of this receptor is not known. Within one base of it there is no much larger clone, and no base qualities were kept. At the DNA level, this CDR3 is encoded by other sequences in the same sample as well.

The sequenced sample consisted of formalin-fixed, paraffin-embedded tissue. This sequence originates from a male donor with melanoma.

CDR3 sequence: CASSPQRQVVGTDTQYF. Here is the DNA: TGTGCCAGCAGCCCTCAACGACAGGTCGTTGGGACAGATACGCAGTATTTT. In this chain, TRBV7-9 is recombined with TRBJ2-3; TRBD1 could be the D gene, as 6 bases match. Between the V and J ends, shortened by 5 bases and 3 bases respectively, the junction contains 21 bases. In the germline V gene (reference sequence), CDR1 corresponds to SEHNR and CDR2 to FQNEAQ. CDR3 length: 17 amino acids, cysteine to phenylalanine. Solely the CDR3 DNA is kept, with 51 bases framed from the first base.